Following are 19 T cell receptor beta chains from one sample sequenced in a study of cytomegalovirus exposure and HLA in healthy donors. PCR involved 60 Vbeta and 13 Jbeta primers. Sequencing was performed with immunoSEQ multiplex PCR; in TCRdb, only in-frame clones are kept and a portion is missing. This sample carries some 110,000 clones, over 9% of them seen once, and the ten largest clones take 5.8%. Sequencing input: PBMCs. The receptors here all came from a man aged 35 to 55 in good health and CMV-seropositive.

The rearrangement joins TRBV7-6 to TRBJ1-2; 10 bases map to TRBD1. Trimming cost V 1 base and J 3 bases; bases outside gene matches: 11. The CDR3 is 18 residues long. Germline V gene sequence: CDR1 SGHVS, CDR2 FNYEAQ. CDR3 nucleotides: TGTGCCAGCAGCTTAGAGATCGGGACAGGGGACGTGGACTATGGCTACACCTTC. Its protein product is CASSLEIGTGDVDYGYTF.

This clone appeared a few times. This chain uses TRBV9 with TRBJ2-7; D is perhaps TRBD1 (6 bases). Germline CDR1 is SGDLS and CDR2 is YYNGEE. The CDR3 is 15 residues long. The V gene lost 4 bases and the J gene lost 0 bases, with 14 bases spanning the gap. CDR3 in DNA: TGTGCCAGCAGCTTACGGGACACCAGCTCCTACGAGCAGTACTTC. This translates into CASSLRDTSSYEQYF.

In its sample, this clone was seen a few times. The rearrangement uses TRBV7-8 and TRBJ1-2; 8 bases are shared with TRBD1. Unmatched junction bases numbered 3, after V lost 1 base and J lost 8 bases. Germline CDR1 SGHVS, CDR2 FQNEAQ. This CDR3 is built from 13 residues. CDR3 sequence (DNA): TGTGCCAGCAGCTTAGGGACAGGGAAAGGCTACACCTTC. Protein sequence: CASSLGTGKGYTF.

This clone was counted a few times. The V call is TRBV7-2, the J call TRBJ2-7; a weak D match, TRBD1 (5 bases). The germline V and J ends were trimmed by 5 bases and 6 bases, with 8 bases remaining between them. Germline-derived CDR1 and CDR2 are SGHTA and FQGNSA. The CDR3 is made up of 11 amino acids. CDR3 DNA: TGTGCCAGCAGCCGGACAAGCGAGCAGTACTTC. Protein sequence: CASSRTSEQYF.

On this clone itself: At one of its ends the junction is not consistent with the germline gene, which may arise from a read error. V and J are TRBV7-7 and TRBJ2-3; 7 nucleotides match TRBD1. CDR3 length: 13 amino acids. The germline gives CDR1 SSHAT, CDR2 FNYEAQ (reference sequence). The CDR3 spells CASSTTGSDTQYF. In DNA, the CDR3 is TGTGCTAGCAGCACGACAGGGTCGGATACGCAGTATTTT.

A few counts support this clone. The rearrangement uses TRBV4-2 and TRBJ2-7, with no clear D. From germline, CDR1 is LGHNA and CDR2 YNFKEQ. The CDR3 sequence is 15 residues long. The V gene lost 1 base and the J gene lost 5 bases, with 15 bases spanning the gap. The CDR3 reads CASSQVTPLIHEQYF. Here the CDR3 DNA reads TGTGCCAGCAGCCAAGTGACTCCATTAATCCACGAGCAGTACTTC.

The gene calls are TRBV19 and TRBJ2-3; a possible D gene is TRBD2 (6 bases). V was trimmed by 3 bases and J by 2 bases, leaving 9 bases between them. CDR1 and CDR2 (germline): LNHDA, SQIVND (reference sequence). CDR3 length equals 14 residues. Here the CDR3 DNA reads TGTGCCAGTAGTATTGGGGGGTTCACAGATACGCAGTATTTT. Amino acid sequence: CASSIGGFTDTQYF.

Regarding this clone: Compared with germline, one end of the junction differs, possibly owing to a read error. CDR3 coding DNA: TGTGCCAGCAGTGAACTAGGCCCTCCCTCCCACAATGAGCAGTTCTTC. Its protein is CASSELGPPSHNEQFF. The chain recombines TRBV6-1 with TRBJ2-1; D unclear. Germline V gene data show CDR1 as MNHNS and CDR2 as SASEGT. The CDR3 sequence is 16 residues long.

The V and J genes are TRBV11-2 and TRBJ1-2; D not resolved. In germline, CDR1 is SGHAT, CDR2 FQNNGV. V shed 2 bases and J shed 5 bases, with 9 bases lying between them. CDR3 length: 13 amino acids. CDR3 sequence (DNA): TGTGCCAGCAGCTTATCGTCCGGTTATGGCTACACCTTC. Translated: CASSLSSGYGYTF. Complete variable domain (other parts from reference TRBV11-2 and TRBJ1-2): EAGVAQSPRYKIIEKRQSVAFWCNPISGHATLYWYQQILGQGPKLLIQFQNNGVVDDSQLPKDRFSAERLKGVDSTLKIQPAKLEDSAVYLCASSLSSGYGYTFGSGTRLTVV.

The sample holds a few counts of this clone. CDR3: CASSLPGRAGTDTQYF. Here the CDR3 DNA reads TGCGCCAGCAGCTTGCCCGGGAGGGCCGGGACAGATACGCAGTATTTT. V and J are TRBV5-1 and TRBJ2-3; 8 bases are a match to TRBD2. CDR1 is SGHRS, CDR2 YFSETQ, per germline. J was trimmed by 3 bases and V by 1 base; bases with no gene match: 7. The CDR3 is 16 amino acids. Using reference TRBV5-1 and TRBJ2-3 for the parts outside the CDR3, the full variable domain is KAGVTQTPRYLIKTRGQQVTLSCSPISGHRSVSWYQQTPGQGLQFLFEYFSETQRNKGNFPGRFSGRQFSNSRSEMNVSTLELGDSALYLCASSLPGRAGTDTQYFGPGTRLTVL.

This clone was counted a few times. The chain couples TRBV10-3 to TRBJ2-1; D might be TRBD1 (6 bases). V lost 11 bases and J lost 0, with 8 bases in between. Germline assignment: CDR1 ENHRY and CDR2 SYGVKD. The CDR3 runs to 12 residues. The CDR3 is CALDSSYNEQFF. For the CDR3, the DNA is TGTGCCTTGGACAGCTCCTACAATGAGCAGTTCTTC.

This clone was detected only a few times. The CDR3 DNA reads as TGTGCCTGGGGGGACTGGCAAACTTACGAGCAGTACTTC. It specifies CAWGDWQTYEQYF. J is TRBJ2-7 and V is TRBV30; TRBD2 is a possible D gene (6 bases). The CDR3 extends over 13 amino acids. Germline V gene sequence: CDR1 GTSNPN, CDR2 SVGIG (reference sequence). The germline V and J ends were trimmed by 5 bases and 4 bases, with 15 bases remaining between them.

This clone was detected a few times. The CDR3 is CASSLGKNNEQFF. CDR3 sequence (DNA): TGTGCCAGCAGCTTAGGCAAAAACAATGAGCAGTTCTTC. V usage is TRBV13 and J usage is TRBJ2-1; D call uncertain. Germline CDR1 is PRHDT and CDR2 is FYEKMQ (reference sequence). This CDR3 region has 13 residues. V lost 0 bases and J lost 5, with 5 bases in between. The full variable domain, with the rest looked up from reference TRBV13 and TRBJ2-1, is AAGVIQSPRHLIKEKRETATLKCYPIPRHDTVYWYQQGPGQDPQFLISFYEKMQSDKGSIPDRFSAQQFSDYHSELNMSSLELGDSALYFCASSLGKNNEQFFGPGTRLTVL.

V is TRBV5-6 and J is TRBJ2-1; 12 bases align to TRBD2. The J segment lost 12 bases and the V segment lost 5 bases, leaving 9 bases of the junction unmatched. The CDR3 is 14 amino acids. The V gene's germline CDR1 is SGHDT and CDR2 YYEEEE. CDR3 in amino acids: CASRLRTSGIWQFF. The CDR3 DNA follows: TGTGCCAGCAGATTGAGGACTAGCGGGATTTGGCAGTTCTTC.

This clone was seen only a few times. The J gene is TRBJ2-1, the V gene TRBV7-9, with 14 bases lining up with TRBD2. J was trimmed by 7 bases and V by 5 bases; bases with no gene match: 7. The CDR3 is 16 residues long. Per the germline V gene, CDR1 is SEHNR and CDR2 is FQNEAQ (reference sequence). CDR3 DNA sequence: TGTGCCAGCAGCGCCCCCGGGACTAGCGGGAGTAATGAGCAGTTCTTC. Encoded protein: CASSAPGTSGSNEQFF.

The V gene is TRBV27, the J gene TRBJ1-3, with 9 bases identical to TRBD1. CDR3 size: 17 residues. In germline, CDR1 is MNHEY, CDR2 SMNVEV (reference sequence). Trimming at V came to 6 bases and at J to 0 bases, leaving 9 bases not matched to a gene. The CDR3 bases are TGTGCCAGCAGCACTAGGACAGGGGCCCTCTCTGGAAACACCATATATTTT. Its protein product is CASSTRTGALSGNTIYF.

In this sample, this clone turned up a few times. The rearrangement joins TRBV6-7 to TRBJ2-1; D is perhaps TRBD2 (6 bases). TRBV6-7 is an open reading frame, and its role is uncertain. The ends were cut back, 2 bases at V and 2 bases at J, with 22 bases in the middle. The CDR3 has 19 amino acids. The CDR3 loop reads CASSYRPRPRGSTYNEQFF. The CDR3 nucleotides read TGTGCCAGCAGTTACAGACCTCGCCCGCGGGGCTCCACCTACAATGAGCAGTTCTTC.

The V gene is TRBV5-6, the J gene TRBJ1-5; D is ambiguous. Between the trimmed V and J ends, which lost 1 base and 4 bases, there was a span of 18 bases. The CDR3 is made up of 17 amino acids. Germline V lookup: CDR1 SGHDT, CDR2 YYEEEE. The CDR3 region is CASSLYEIWGGNQPQHF. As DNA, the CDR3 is TGTGCCAGCAGCTTGTATGAGATCTGGGGAGGGAATCAGCCCCAGCATTTT.

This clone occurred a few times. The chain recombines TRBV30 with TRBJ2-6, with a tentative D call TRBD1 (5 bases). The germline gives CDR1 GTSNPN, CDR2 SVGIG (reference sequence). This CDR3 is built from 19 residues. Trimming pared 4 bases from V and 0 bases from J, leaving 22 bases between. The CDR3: CAWTSPDTLVGSGANVLTF. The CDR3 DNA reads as TGTGCCTGGACCTCACCGGACACCTTGGTAGGCTCTGGGGCCAACGTCCTGACTTTC.